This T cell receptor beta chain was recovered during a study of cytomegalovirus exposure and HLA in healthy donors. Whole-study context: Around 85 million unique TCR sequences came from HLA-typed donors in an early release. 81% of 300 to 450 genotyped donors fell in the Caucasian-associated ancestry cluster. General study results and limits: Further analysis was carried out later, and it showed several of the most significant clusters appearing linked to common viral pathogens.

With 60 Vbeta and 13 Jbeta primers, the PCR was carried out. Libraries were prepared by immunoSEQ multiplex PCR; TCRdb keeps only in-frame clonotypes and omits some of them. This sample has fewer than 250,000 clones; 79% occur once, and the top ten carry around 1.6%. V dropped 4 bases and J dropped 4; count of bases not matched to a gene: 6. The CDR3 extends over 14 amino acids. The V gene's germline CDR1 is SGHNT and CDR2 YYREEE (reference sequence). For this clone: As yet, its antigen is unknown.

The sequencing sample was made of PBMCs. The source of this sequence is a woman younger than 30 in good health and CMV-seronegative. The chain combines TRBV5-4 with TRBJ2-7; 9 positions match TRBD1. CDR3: CASSPGQGPYEQYF. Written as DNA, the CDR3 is TGTGCCAGCAGCCCGGGACAGGGTCCGTACGAGCAGTACTTC.